This T cell receptor (beta chain) derives from a study of cytomegalovirus exposure and HLA in healthy donors. 13 Jbeta primers and 60 Vbeta primers were used for the PCR. Method: immunoSEQ multiplex PCR; TCRdb's copy keeps in-frame clones and lacks some. The sample comprises over 130,000 clones, roughly 83% of which are singletons, and about 4% rests with the top ten. The length of the CDR3 is 14 residues. V lost 3 bases and J lost 4, with 12 bases in between. Germline lookup yields CDR1 SGHTA and CDR2 FQGNSA. The material sequenced was PBMCs. The sequence was obtained from a human donor in good health. The chain employs TRBV7-2 and TRBJ1-2; perhaps TRBD1 as D (6 bases). This CDR3 reads CASSFSGEGYGYTF. The CDR3 bases are TGTGCCAGCAGCTTTTCAGGGGAAGGCTATGGCTACACCTTC. Using reference TRBV7-2 and TRBJ1-2 for the parts outside the CDR3, the full variable domain is GAGVSQSPSNKVTEKGKDVELRCDPISGHTALYWYRQSLGQGLEFLIYFQGNSAPDKSGLPSDRFSAERTGGSVSTLTIQRTQQEDSAVYLCASSFSGEGYGYTFGSGTRLTVV.